The text below deals with one T cell receptor (beta chain). Individual cDNA molecules (in the library) carried attached unique molecular identifiers. Per the original methods: Samples had a median of around 92,000 TCRs, ranging about 20,000 to 750,000. MiXCR, run by TCRdb on the RACE reads, gives a single entry per CDR3 protein. None of the V and J calls come from the authors' own analysis; TCRdb made them. The sample carries about 77,000 distinct CDR3 sequences, 8.6% recorded once. The data were taken from a study of human T cells and chemical hapten exposure. Specified time point: healthy volunteer bleed at 6 weeks. Unseparated into fractions, whole blood served as the source from which total RNA was extracted. The V gene's germline CDR1 is SGHRS and CDR2 YFSETQ. V was clipped by 0 bases and J by 2 bases; unmatched bases: 5. This CDR3 has 16 amino acids.

The sequenced sample consisted of whole blood. This TCR came from a female donor in good health. Some clones in this sample may be carry-over from other donors' samples. The V call is TRBV5-1, the J call TRBJ2-3; 8 bases map to TRBD2. This CDR3 is CASSLATLADTDTQYF. The CDR3 DNA reads TGCGCCAGCAGCTTGGCCACACTAGCGGACACAGATACGCAGTATTTT.